This T cell receptor (beta chain) was identified in a study of beta chain features in type 1 diabetes. Points from the study as a whole: Any HLA effect on TCRB rearrangement was left unresolved by small sub-analyses.

A remark on this clone: As yet, its antigen is unknown.

What was sequenced were expressed TCRB transcripts, since all of the isolated RNA had been reverse transcribed. Assay used: immunoSEQ multiplex PCR; TCRdb lists only in-frame clones, some missing. The table includes nearly 350,000 clones, 7% to 9% detected once. Germline V CDR1 and CDR2: SGHRS, YFSETQ. This CDR3 has 15 residues. V dropped 2 bases and J dropped 5 bases, with 16 bases sitting between them. The clonotype originates from a woman under 30 in good health. Sequences were obtained from central memory CD4+ T cells from blood. The chain uses TRBV5-1 and TRBJ2-5; possibly TRBD1 for D (6 bases). The CDR3 DNA follows: TGCGCCAGCAGCTTTAGGGGTCGAACAGGGGAGACCCAGTACTTC. Its translation is CASSFRGRTGETQYF.